This entry is about one TCR beta chain. The repertoire was sequenced with immunoSEQ multiplex PCR; TCRdb's copy has only in-frame clones and lacks some. The sample lists a few hundred thousand clones; 80% to 90% were seen once. The sample comes from a study of Ad26.COV2.S vaccination and SARS-CoV-2 variants. Germline V gives CDR1 LGHNA, CDR2 YSLEER. V lost 1 base and J lost 9, with 13 bases in between. The CDR3 is 14 residues long. Noted treatment: over 15 received Ad26.COV2.S at low or high dose, single or two shots; 5 received placebo; per-sample allocation not given. On day 63 after the first injection, vaccine and placebo recipients gave samples.

The sequenced sample was peripheral blood, obtained in a trial of Ad26.COV2.S vaccine versus placebo. V usage is TRBV4-3 and J usage is TRBJ2-1; maybe TRBD2 (7 bases). The receptor's source is a person aged 18-65 years who received the Ad26.COV2.S COVID-19 vaccine or a placebo. The CDR3 DNA reads TGCGCCAGCAGCCAAGTGGGGGGGGCCGGTGAGCAGTTCTTC. Amino acids: CASSQVGGAGEQFF.